One and the same sample provided the 16 T cell receptor beta chains below, sequenced in a study of early T cells in non-severe SARS-CoV-2 infection. TCRdb used MiXCR to reprocess the 5' RACE reads, holding one entry per CDR3 protein. The sample contains some 57,000 distinct CDR3 sequences, less than 9.5% of which appear only once. The specimen comprised whole blood, sampled at baseline. The origin of the receptors is an adult who was a healthcare worker with PCR-confirmed SARS-CoV-2 infection or an uninfected control (not recorded which).

In its sample, this clonotype was seen a few times. This chain joins TRBV4-2 and TRBJ2-3; 10 bases are a match to TRBD2. V lost 2 bases and J lost 4; bases outside the gene matches: 6. CDR1 and CDR2 from the germline V gene are LGHNA and YNFKEQ. This CDR3 region has 16 residues. The CDR3 DNA is TGTGCCAGCAGCCAACGTGGTAGCGGGGGGCCAGATACGCAGTATTTT. Residues: CASSQRGSGGPDTQYF.

This sequence joins TRBV6-1 and TRBJ2-7; 9 bases are a match to TRBD1. Germline-derived CDR1 and CDR2 are MNHNS and SASEGT. Losses at the gene ends were 2 bases for V and 3 bases for J; bases not matched to a gene: 5. CDR3 length: 15 amino acids. The CDR3 DNA follows: TGTGCCAGCAGTGAACCGGGACAGGGAGGCTACGAGCAGTACTTC. Its translation is CASSEPGQGGYEQYF.

This clonotype was picked up a small number of times. This chain joins TRBV11-2 and TRBJ2-5, with 9 bases fitting TRBD1. The ends lost 3 bases at V and 5 bases at J; junction bases unmatched: 7. Germline V lookup: CDR1 SGHAT, CDR2 FQNNGV. The CDR3 covers 15 residues. CDR3 DNA: TGTGCCAGCAGCTTTAACAGGGGGCCGGTGGAGACCCAGTACTTC. It encodes CASSFNRGPVETQYF.

This clonotype was seen a few times. At one boundary the junction diverges from the germline segment, which might be a read error. The V gene is TRBV19, the J gene TRBJ1-5; 8 nucleotides agree with TRBD1. There are 14 residues in the CDR3. Germline lookup yields CDR1 LNHDA and CDR2 SQIVND (reference sequence). In DNA form, the CDR3 reads TGCGCCAGTAGTATACCAGGGGGCAGACAGCCCCAGCATTTT. Translation gives CASSIPGGRQPQHF.

In its sample, this clonotype was seen many times. V is TRBV6-1 and J is TRBJ2-3, with unresolved D. This CDR3 is 13 amino acids long. The V gene lost 4 bases and the J gene lost 5 bases, with 10 bases spanning the gap. Germline assignment: CDR1 MNHNS and CDR2 SASEGT. This CDR3 reads CASSGEIGDTQYF. The CDR3 DNA reads as TGTGCCAGCAGTGGAGAGATAGGAGATACGCAGTATTTT.

This clonotype has more than one count but fewer than ten. V and J are TRBV6-5 and TRBJ2-2, with TRBD1 identical over 7 bases. CDR1 is MNHEY, CDR2 SVGAGI, per germline. This CDR3 is 16 amino acids long. V trimming: 0 bases; J trimming: 5 bases; junction bases outside the gene matches: 6. This CDR3 reads CASSYSWDSGTGELFF. For the CDR3, the DNA is TGTGCCAGCAGTTACTCGTGGGACAGCGGAACCGGGGAGCTGTTTTTT.

This clonotype was seen at least ten times. The rearrangement joins TRBV7-2 to TRBJ1-2, with D possibly TRBD1 on 5 matching bases. This CDR3 comprises 14 residues. Germline loops: CDR1 SGHTA, CDR2 FQGNSA. V was clipped by 3 bases and J by 4 bases, with 12 bases between them. CDR3 in amino acids: CASSLMDIPYGYTF. DNA for the CDR3: TGTGCCAGCAGCTTGATGGACATCCCCTATGGCTACACCTTC.

Ten or more counts support this clonotype. CDR3 sequence: CASTDRKRGLGQDTQYF. The CDR3 DNA follows: TGTGCCAGCACGGACAGAAAACGAGGACTAGGGCAAGATACGCAGTATTTT. This rearrangement joins TRBV11-2 to TRBJ2-3; maybe TRBD2 (7 bases). V was shortened by 7 bases and J by 5 bases, with 25 bases between the two germline ends. The CDR3 sequence is 17 residues long. From germline, CDR1 is SGHAT and CDR2 FQNNGV.

This clonotype was detected many times. The V and J genes are TRBV7-6 and TRBJ1-5, with 7 nucleotides matching TRBD1. V lost 5 bases and J lost 6; bases outside the gene matches: 10. The CDR3 loop spans 15 amino acids. Germline values: CDR1 SGHVS, CDR2 FNYEAQ. In nucleotides, the CDR3 is TGTGCCAGCAGCCAAGAACAGGGGTTAACTCAGCCCCAGCATTTT. Its translation: CASSQEQGLTQPQHF.

This clonotype was found many times. The CDR3 coding sequence is TGTACATCCAGCGGGTCCCAAGAGACCCAGTACTTC. This codes for CTSSGSQETQYF. The chain uses TRBV7-6 and TRBJ2-5, with D tentatively TRBD2 (6 bases). CDR1 and CDR2 (germline): SGHVS, FNYEAQ. The CDR3 covers 12 residues.

This clonotype showed up many times. J is TRBJ2-2 and V is TRBV5-1; D may be TRBD2 (6 bases). The CDR3 sequence is 14 residues long. CDR1 SGHRS and CDR2 YFSETQ come from the germline V gene. Trimming took off 5 bases at V and 2 bases at J, with 10 bases between the two ends. The CDR3 nucleotides are TGCGCCAGCAGAACGGAGGGCAACACCGGGGAGCTGTTTTTT. Its protein is CASRTEGNTGELFF. Combining the CDR3 with reference TRBV5-1 and TRBJ2-2 gives the whole variable domain KAGVTQTPRYLIKTRGQQVTLSCSPISGHRSVSWYQQTPGQGLQFLFEYFSETQRNKGNFPGRFSGRQFSNSRSEMNVSTLELGDSALYLCASRTEGNTGELFFGEGSRLTVL.

This clonotype was recorded a few times. At one end the junction does not follow the germline gene, possibly because of a read error. The gene calls are TRBV11-2 and TRBJ1-1, with no clear D. There are 13 residues in the CDR3. Per germline, CDR1 SGHAT and CDR2 FQNNGV. For the CDR3, the DNA is TGTGCCAGCAGGTATACAGTGAACACTGAAGCTTCCTTT. Protein sequence: CASRYTVNTEASF. Full variable domain (remainder filled in from reference TRBV11-2 and TRBJ1-1): EAGVAQSPRYKIIEKRQSVAFWCNPISGHATLYWYQQILGQGPKLLIQFQNNGVVDDSQLPKDRFSAERLKGVDSTLKIQPAKLEDSAVYLCASRYTVNTEASFGQGTRLTVV.

This clonotype was seen a few times. V and J are TRBV29-1 and TRBJ2-2; D gene uncertain. Trimming stripped 8 bases from V and 3 bases from J, with 10 bases between. The germline CDR1 and CDR2 sequences are SQVTM and ANQGSEA. The CDR3 runs to 12 residues. The CDR3 loop reads CSTPRDTGELFF. As DNA, the CDR3 is TGCAGCACCCCCCGGGACACCGGGGAGCTGTTTTTT.

This clonotype was observed a few times. Here the CDR3 reads CASSPRGGYGYTF. The CDR3 DNA reads as TGTGCCAGCAGCCCCCGGGGGGGCTATGGCTACACCTTC. This chain joins TRBV7-9 and TRBJ1-2, with a possible D match to TRBD1 (5 bases). The length of the CDR3 is 13 residues. Germline CDR1 is SEHNR and CDR2 is FQNEAQ (reference sequence). V lost 5 bases to trimming and J lost 4 bases, with 11 bases between them. The full variable domain, with the rest looked up from reference TRBV7-9 and TRBJ1-2, is DTGVSQNPRHKITKRGQNVTFRCDPISEHNRLYWYRQTLGQGPEFLTYFQNEAQLEKSRLLSDRFSAERPKGSFSTLEIQRTEQGDSAMYLCASSPRGGYGYTFGSGTRLTVV.

The chain links TRBV5-6 to TRBJ2-7; weak D call: TRBD1 (6 bases). V lost 1 base and J 4 bases, leaving 18 bases between the germline ends. Germline CDR1 is SGHDT and CDR2 is YYEEEE. The CDR3 is 16 amino acids. CDR3 sequence reads: CASSLSPGTRRYEQYF. The CDR3 DNA sequence: TGTGCCAGCAGCTTGAGTCCCGGGACACGCAGGTACGAGCAGTACTTC.

The chain employs TRBV29-1 and TRBJ1-1, with D unclear. The V gene's germline CDR1 is SQVTM and CDR2 ANQGSEA. The CDR3 runs to 12 residues. V lost 3 bases and J 4 bases, leaving 9 bases between the germline ends. CDR3 sequence (DNA): TGCAGCGTTGAGAGGGTTGGCACTGAAGCTTTCTTT. Protein: CSVERVGTEAFF.